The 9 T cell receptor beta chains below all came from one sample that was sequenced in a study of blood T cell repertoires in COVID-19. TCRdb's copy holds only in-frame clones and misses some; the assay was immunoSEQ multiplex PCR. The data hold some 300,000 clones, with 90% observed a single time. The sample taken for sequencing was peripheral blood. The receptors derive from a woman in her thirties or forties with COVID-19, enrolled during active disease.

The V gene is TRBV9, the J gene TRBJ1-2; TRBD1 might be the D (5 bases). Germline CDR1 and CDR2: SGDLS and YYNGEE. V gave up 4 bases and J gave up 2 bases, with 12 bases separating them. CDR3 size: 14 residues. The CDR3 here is CASSPLGGNYGYTF. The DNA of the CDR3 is TGTGCCAGCAGCCCTCTGGGGGGAAACTATGGCTACACCTTC.

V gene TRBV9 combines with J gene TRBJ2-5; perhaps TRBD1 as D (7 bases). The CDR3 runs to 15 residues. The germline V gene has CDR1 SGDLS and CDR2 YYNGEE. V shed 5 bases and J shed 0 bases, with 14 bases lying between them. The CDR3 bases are TGTGCCAGCAGTGTGGGGGGACAGTACCAAGAGACCCAGTACTTC. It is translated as CASSVGGQYQETQYF.

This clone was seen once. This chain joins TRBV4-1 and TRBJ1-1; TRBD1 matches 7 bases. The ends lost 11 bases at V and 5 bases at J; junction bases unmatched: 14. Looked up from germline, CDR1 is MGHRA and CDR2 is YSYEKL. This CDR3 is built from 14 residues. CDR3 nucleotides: TGCGCCTCCATGGGGCCAAACAGGGGAACTGAAGCTTTCTTT. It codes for CASMGPNRGTEAFF.

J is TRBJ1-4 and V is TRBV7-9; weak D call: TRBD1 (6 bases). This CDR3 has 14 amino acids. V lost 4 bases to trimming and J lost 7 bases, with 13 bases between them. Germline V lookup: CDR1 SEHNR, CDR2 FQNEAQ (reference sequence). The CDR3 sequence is CASSSGGAGEKLFF. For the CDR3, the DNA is TGTGCCAGCAGCTCTGGGGGGGCCGGTGAAAAACTGTTTTTT. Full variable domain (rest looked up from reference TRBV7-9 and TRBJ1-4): DTGVSQNPRHKITKRGQNVTFRCDPISEHNRLYWYRQTLGQGPEFLTYFQNEAQLEKSRLLSDRFSAERPKGSFSTLEIQRTEQGDSAMYLCASSSGGAGEKLFFGSGTQLSVL.

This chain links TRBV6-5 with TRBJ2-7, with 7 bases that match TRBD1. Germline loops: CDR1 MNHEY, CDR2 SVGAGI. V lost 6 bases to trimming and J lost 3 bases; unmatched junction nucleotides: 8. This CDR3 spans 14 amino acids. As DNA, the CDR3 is TGTGCCAGCAGGACCCAGACAGGGAACTACGAGCAGTACTTC. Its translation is CASRTQTGNYEQYF.

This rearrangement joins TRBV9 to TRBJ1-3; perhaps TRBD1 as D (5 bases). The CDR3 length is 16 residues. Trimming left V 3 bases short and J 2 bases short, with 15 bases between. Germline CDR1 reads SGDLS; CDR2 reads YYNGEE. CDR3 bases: TGTGCCAGCAGCGAAAGTGGGGGGGGAGCTGGAAACACCATATATTTT. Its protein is CASSESGGGAGNTIYF.

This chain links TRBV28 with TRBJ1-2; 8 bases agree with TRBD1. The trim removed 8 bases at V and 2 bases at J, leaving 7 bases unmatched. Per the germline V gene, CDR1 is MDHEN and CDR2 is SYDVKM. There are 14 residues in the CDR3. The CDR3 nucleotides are TGTGCCAGCGCCACAGGGGGGAAGAACTATGGCTACACCTTC. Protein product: CASATGGKNYGYTF.

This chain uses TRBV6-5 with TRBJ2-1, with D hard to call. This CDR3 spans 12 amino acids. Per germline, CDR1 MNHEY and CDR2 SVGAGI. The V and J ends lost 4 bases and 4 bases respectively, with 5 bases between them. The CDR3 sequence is CASSSGYNEQFF. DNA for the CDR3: TGTGCCAGCAGTTCGGGTTACAATGAGCAGTTCTTC.

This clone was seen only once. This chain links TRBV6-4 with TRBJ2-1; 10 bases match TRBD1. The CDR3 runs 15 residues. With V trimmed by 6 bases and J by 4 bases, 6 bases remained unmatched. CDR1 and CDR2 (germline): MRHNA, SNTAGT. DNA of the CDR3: TGTGCCAGCAGCCTCCGGGACAGGGGATACAATGAGCAGTTCTTC. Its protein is CASSLRDRGYNEQFF.